The 26 T cell receptor beta chains given below trace back to one sample, sequenced in a study of post-analysis software for immune sequencing data. Study-level points and caveats: Higher frequency in patients than in controls was seen for roughly 5 TRBV segments, with TRBV5-6, TRBV5-1 and TRBV20-1 among them.

The antigens of these receptors remain unknown. TCR beta cDNA libraries had unique molecular identifiers. In TCRdb, the PCR reads were re-called with MiXCR into one record per CDR3 protein. The data show 650,000 to 850,000 distinct CDR3 sequences, around 50% seen once. The specimen sequenced was blood. The receptor set was obtained from a girl aged 5-17 years with multiple sclerosis.

V gene TRBV20-1 combines with J gene TRBJ2-1, with 8 bases aligning to TRBD2. This CDR3 is 15 amino acids long. After removal of 1 base from V and 6 bases from J, the junction contained 8 bases not matched to a gene. Germline V lookup: CDR1 DFQATT, CDR2 SNEGSKA (reference sequence). CDR3 sequence: CSARAGTSGFNEQFF. As DNA, the CDR3 is TGCAGTGCTAGAGCCGGAACTAGCGGTTTCAATGAGCAGTTCTTC.

The rearrangement joins TRBV29-1 to TRBJ1-5, with TRBD1 as a possible D gene (6 bases). Germline values: CDR1 SQVTM, CDR2 ANQGSEA. CDR3 length equals 13 residues. The V gene lost 4 bases and the J gene lost 4 bases, with 11 bases spanning the gap. The CDR3 loop reads CSVVTGRNQPQHF. Written as DNA, the CDR3 is TGCAGCGTTGTAACAGGGCGAAATCAGCCCCAGCATTTT.

The rearrangement joins TRBV5-1 to TRBJ2-6; tentative D call: TRBD2 (5 bases). V lost 4 bases to trimming and J lost 4 bases, with 18 bases between them. Per germline, CDR1 SGHRS and CDR2 YFSETQ. The CDR3 spans 17 residues. The CDR3 sequence: CASSPGLGNAGANVLTF. For the CDR3, the DNA is TGCGCCAGCAGCCCAGGACTGGGAAATGCAGGGGCCAACGTCCTGACTTTC. Full variable domain (missing parts from reference TRBV5-1 and TRBJ2-6): KAGVTQTPRYLIKTRGQQVTLSCSPISGHRSVSWYQQTPGQGLQFLFEYFSETQRNKGNFPGRFSGRQFSNSRSEMNVSTLELGDSALYLCASSPGLGNAGANVLTFGAGSRLTVL.

The chain is built from TRBV20-1 and TRBJ2-7; 7 bases fit TRBD1. Germline-derived CDR1 and CDR2 are DFQATT and SNEGSKA (reference sequence). Losses at the gene ends were 0 bases for V and 4 bases for J; bases not matched to a gene: 9. There are 15 residues in the CDR3. CDR3 coding DNA: TGCAGTGCTAGAGAGACAGGGTTCCCCTTTTACGAGCAGTACTTC. Protein sequence: CSARETGFPFYEQYF.

With respect to this clonotype: One end of the junction varies from germline; a read error may be responsible. V and J are TRBV12-3 or TRBV12-4 and TRBJ2-3, with D uncertain. This CDR3 is built from 13 residues. CDR3 nucleotides: TGTGCCGGCAGTCCCCGATTCCCTAGTACGCAGTATTTT. Translated, it gives CAGSPRFPSTQYF.

The chain uses TRBV2 and TRBJ1-5, with 7 bases that match TRBD1. CDR1 and CDR2 from the germline V gene are SNHLY and FYNNEI. The CDR3 runs to 13 residues. With V trimmed by 4 bases and J by 7 bases, 4 bases remained unmatched. CDR3 DNA: TGTGCCAGCAGTGGACAGGGCCCCCAGCCCCAGCATTTT. Protein sequence: CASSGQGPQPQHF.

The chain has TRBV5-5 and TRBJ2-4; TRBD2 matches at 7 bases. Germline CDR1 SGHKS, CDR2 YYEKEE (reference sequence). After removal of 3 bases from V and 8 bases from J, the junction contained 11 bases not matched to a gene. The CDR3 is 15 residues long. The DNA for the CDR3 is TGTGCCAGCAGCTGGGGGTGGCGGGAGAGGGACATTCAGTACTTC. Amino acids: CASSWGWRERDIQYF.

This clonotype came up a few times. This chain joins TRBV6-1 and TRBJ2-7; TRBD2 agrees at 7 bases. Germline V lookup: CDR1 MNHNS, CDR2 SASEGT. With 5 bases clipped from V and 5 bases from J, the junction kept 21 bases outside the gene matches. The CDR3 length is 18 residues. This chain's CDR3 is CASSPPTFIGLADHEQYF. As DNA, the CDR3 is TGTGCCAGCAGTCCCCCAACCTTTATAGGGCTAGCGGACCACGAGCAGTACTTC.

The chain joins TRBV20-1 to TRBJ2-7, with D possibly TRBD2 on 6 matching bases. The CDR3 consists of 11 residues. Between the trimmed V and J ends, which lost 5 bases and 5 bases, there was a span of 10 bases. Germline V CDR1 and CDR2: DFQATT, SNEGSKA (reference sequence). The DNA for the CDR3 is TGCAGTGCTCGCACGGGGGACGAGCAGTACTTC. Translating it yields CSARTGDEQYF.

V gene TRBV27 combines with J gene TRBJ2-1, with a possible D match to TRBD2 (5 bases). Trimming removed 6 bases from V and 6 bases from J, with 15 bases in between. The CDR3 loop spans 14 amino acids. From germline, CDR1 is MNHEY and CDR2 SMNVEV (reference sequence). Written as DNA, the CDR3 is TGTGCCAGCAGCAACAACCGGGATTTCAATGAGCAGTTCTTC. It is translated as CASSNNRDFNEQFF.

The chain uses TRBV6-5 and TRBJ2-3; D unresolved. Germline V CDR1 and CDR2: MNHEY, SVGAGI. Trimming stripped 2 bases from V and 1 base from J, with 10 bases between. The CDR3 contains 15 residues. CDR3 region: CASSYGVLGTDTQYF. The DNA for the CDR3 is TGTGCCAGCAGTTACGGGGTACTTGGCACAGATACGCAGTATTTT.

This clonotype came up a few times. The V gene is TRBV29-1, the J gene TRBJ2-7; D call uncertain. There are 13 residues in the CDR3. Germline V gene sequence: CDR1 SQVTM, CDR2 ANQGSEA. Trimming took 5 bases from V and 2 from J, leaving 13 bases between them. CDR3 in amino acids: CSVYGAMTYEQYF. The CDR3 DNA reads TGCAGCGTTTATGGCGCCATGACCTACGAGCAGTACTTC.

This rearrangement joins TRBV7-2 to TRBJ2-7; TRBD2 is a possible D gene (5 bases). Germline CDR1 reads SGHTA; CDR2 reads FQGNSA. V gave up 3 bases and J gave up 5 bases, with 20 bases separating them. This CDR3 comprises 16 residues. DNA of the CDR3: TGTGCCAGCAGCTTCGCCCCCCGAGGGATGCTCCACGAGCAGTACTTC. Its protein is CASSFAPRGMLHEQYF.

The chain employs TRBV4-1 and TRBJ1-6; D is unclear. Germline values: CDR1 MGHRA, CDR2 YSYEKL. The V and J ends lost 2 bases and 16 bases respectively, with 15 bases between them. The CDR3 consists of 13 residues. CDR3 protein: CASSQSRLQKLHF. Here the CDR3 DNA reads TGCGCCAGCAGCCAATCCCGGCTCCAGAAGCTCCACTTT.

CDR3 residues: CASSVVGTGTYEQYF. CDR3 bases: TGCGCCAGCAGCGTGGTCGGGACAGGGACTTACGAGCAGTACTTC. V and J are TRBV5-1 and TRBJ2-5; 9 positions agree with TRBD1. The better agreement between TRBJ2-7 and the DNA end casts doubt on the J call. Germline CDR1 SGHRS, CDR2 YFSETQ. The CDR3 totals 15 residues.

The V gene is TRBV6-1, the J gene TRBJ2-7; the D gene could be TRBD1 or TRBD2 (6 bases each). The V end was cut by 2 bases, the J end by 2 bases, with 19 bases between. Germline V gene data show CDR1 as MNHNS and CDR2 as SASEGT. The CDR3 runs 17 residues. This CDR3 reads CASSERPGGRFTYEQYF. The CDR3 region has the DNA TGTGCCAGCAGTGAAAGGCCTGGGGGGCGCTTTACCTACGAGCAGTACTTC.

This chain joins TRBV7-2 and TRBJ2-1; D is ambiguous. V was cut by 5 bases and J by 8 bases, with 7 bases left in between. CDR1 is SGHTA and CDR2 is FQGNSA in the germline V gene. The CDR3 totals 11 residues. CDR3 sequence (DNA): TGTGCCAGCAGCCCTCGTTATGAGCAGTTCTTC. Translated: CASSPRYEQFF.

This clonotype was picked up many times. The genes are TRBV6-2 or TRBV6-3 and TRBJ2-4; D is undetermined. V was clipped by 7 bases and J by 5 bases, with 15 bases between them. Germline-derived CDR1 and CDR2 are MNHEY and SVGEGT. The length of the CDR3 is 14 residues. DNA of the CDR3: TGTGCCAGCACCGAGACTTGGAATCAAAACATTCAGTACTTC. Translation gives CASTETWNQNIQYF.

This rearrangement joins TRBV3-1 to TRBJ2-1, with 9 nucleotides matching TRBD2. Losses at the gene ends were 2 bases for V and 8 bases for J; bases not matched to a gene: 13. Germline values: CDR1 LGHDT, CDR2 YNNKEL (reference sequence). The CDR3 length is 17 residues. The CDR3 sequence: CASSQLDRREGLDEQFF. The DNA of the CDR3 is TGTGCCAGCAGCCAATTAGATCGGCGGGAGGGCCTGGATGAGCAGTTCTTC.

This clonotype was seen a handful of times. The chain links TRBV27 to TRBJ1-2; TRBD1 matches 8 bases. The CDR3 is made up of 13 amino acids. CDR1 is MNHEY, CDR2 SMNVEV, per germline (reference sequence). Trimming removed 2 bases from V and 5 bases from J; junction bases left unmatched: 1. CDR3 coding DNA: TGTGCCAGCAGTTTAAGACAGGGGTATGGCTACACCTTC. Translated, it gives CASSLRQGYGYTF.

V and J are TRBV19 and TRBJ2-5; D unresolved. CDR3 length: 14 amino acids. V lost 4 bases to trimming and J lost 2 bases, with 11 bases between them. Germline values: CDR1 LNHDA, CDR2 SQIVND (reference sequence). The CDR3 DNA reads TGTGCCAGTAGTACCCGTTCAGTACAAGAGACCCAGTACTTC. It translates to CASSTRSVQETQYF.

V and J are TRBV7-2 and TRBJ2-1, with 7 positions matching TRBD1. CDR1 is SGHTA and CDR2 is FQGNSA in the germline V gene. The CDR3 runs to 13 residues. The V gene end was trimmed by 10 bases and the J gene end by 13 bases; junction bases not matched to a gene: 16. The CDR3 DNA follows: TGTGCCACCCTGAGGGGGCCGAGAGAGACCCAGTTCTTC. This sequence encodes CATLRGPRETQFF.

This sequence joins TRBV15 and TRBJ2-7, with 13 bases fitting TRBD2. The end of the DNA fits TRBJ2-5 better, so the J call may be wrong. The CDR3 totals 16 residues. Germline assignment: CDR1 LNHNV and CDR2 YYDKDF (reference sequence). The CDR3 bases are TGTGCCACCAGGACCGGACTAGCGGGAGTAGGAGAGACCCAGTACTTC. Its protein product is CATRTGLAGVGETQYF.

This clonotype was seen only a few times. V is TRBV6-5 and J is TRBJ1-2; D unclear. The germline V gene has CDR1 MNHEY and CDR2 SVGAGI. CDR3 length equals 14 residues. Between the trimmed V and J ends, which lost 0 bases and 1 base, there was a span of 6 bases. The CDR3 DNA follows: TGTGCCAGCAGTTACTCGGTTTATAACTATGGCTACACCTTC. This encodes CASSYSVYNYGYTF.

V is TRBV5-1 and J is TRBJ2-3; 10 bases align to TRBD1. V gave up 5 bases and J gave up 5 bases; unmatched junction bases: 20. The CDR3 contains 19 residues. Germline CDR1 is SGHRS and CDR2 is YFSETQ. The CDR3 bases are TGCGCCAGCAGTTTAACCGGGACAGGGGCCATGCGTTCACAAGATACGCAGTATTTT. As protein: CASSLTGTGAMRSQDTQYF.

As to this clonotype: At one of its ends the junction is not consistent with the germline gene, which may arise from a read error. This chain uses TRBV7-7 with TRBJ2-1, with 9 positions matching TRBD2. The germline V gene has CDR1 SSHAT and CDR2 FNYEAQ (reference sequence). The CDR3 is 16 residues long. This CDR3 is CASTSRTSGSYNEQFF. CDR3 coding DNA: TGTGCTAGCACCTCTCGAACTAGCGGGTCCTACAATGAGCAGTTCTTC.